The 5 T cell receptor beta chains below all came from one sample that was sequenced in a study of patients and donors after allogeneic stem cell transplantation. TCRdb re-called the RT-PCR reads through MiXCR, storing one row per CDR3 protein. The sample lists about 57,000 distinct CDR3 sequences; 10% to 15% were seen once. The source material was blood, either unsorted or a sorted T cell fraction (not recorded which). The receptors here all came from a human donor who was either an allogeneic HSCT recipient or a stem cell or donor lymphocyte infusion donor (not recorded which). It is not recorded whose cells these are; they may come from a transplant donor.

The V gene is TRBV13, the J gene TRBJ2-3; 7 bases fit TRBD1. J lost 3 bases, V lost 3 bases, and 9 bases had no gene match. CDR3 size: 16 residues. From germline, CDR1 is PRHDT and CDR2 FYEKMQ (reference sequence). The DNA for the CDR3 is TGTGCCAGCAGCTTCCTGACAGGGAGTATTACAGATACGCAGTATTTT. Amino acid sequence: CASSFLTGSITDTQYF.

The chain couples TRBV20-1 to TRBJ2-4; D gene uncertain. Trimming cost V 3 bases and J 8 bases, with 17 bases left between them. Germline V gene sequence: CDR1 DFQATT, CDR2 SNEGSKA (reference sequence). The CDR3 is 14 amino acids. The CDR3 coding sequence is TGCAGTGCTAGTCGCAAGTCTAATGGGGACATTCAGTACTTC. Amino acid sequence: CSASRKSNGDIQYF.

This clonotype was found many times. The rearrangement joins TRBV6-5 to TRBJ1-4; D is perhaps TRBD1 (5 bases). In germline, CDR1 is MNHEY, CDR2 SVGAGI. V was cut by 4 bases and J by 7 bases, with 13 bases left in between. The CDR3 sequence is 14 residues long. For the CDR3, the DNA is TGTGCCAGCAGTTTCCAGGGAGGTGGTGAAAAACTGTTTTTT. Protein product: CASSFQGGGEKLFF.

This clonotype was recorded many times. This rearrangement joins TRBV7-2 to TRBJ1-2; D gene ambiguous. Trimming pared 4 bases from V and 3 bases from J, leaving 18 bases between. The germline CDR1 and CDR2 sequences are SGHTA and FQGNSA. The CDR3 length is 16 residues. The chain's CDR3 is CASSSQSQRADYGYTF. CDR3 bases: TGTGCCAGCAGCTCCCAATCGCAACGGGCAGACTATGGCTACACCTTC.

This clonotype was recorded at least ten times. The chain recombines TRBV7-9 with TRBJ1-5; D perhaps matches TRBD1 (6 bases). This CDR3 is 16 amino acids long. Germline V gene lookup returns CDR1 SEHNR and CDR2 FQNEAQ (reference sequence). V was trimmed by 5 bases and J by 5 bases, leaving 19 bases between them. CDR3 region: CASSPWGAVGHQPQHF. The CDR3 nucleotides read TGTGCCAGCAGCCCCTGGGGGGCCGTCGGACATCAGCCCCAGCATTTT.